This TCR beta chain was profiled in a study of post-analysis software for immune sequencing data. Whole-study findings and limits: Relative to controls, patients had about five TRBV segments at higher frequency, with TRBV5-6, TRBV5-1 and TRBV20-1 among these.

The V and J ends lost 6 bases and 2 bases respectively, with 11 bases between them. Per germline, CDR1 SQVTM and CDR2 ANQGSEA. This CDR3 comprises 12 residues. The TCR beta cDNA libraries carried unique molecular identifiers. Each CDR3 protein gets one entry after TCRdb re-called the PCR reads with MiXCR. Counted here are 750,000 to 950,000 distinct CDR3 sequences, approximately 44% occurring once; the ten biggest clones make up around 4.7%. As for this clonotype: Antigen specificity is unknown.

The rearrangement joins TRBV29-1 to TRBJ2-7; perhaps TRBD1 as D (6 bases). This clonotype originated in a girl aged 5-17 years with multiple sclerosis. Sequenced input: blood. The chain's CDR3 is CSVETGPYEQYF. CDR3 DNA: TGCAGCGTAGAGACAGGTCCCTACGAGCAGTACTTC.